This T cell receptor (beta chain) is drawn from a study of T cells in Graves' hyperthyroidism and ophthalmopathy. This CDR3 region has 17 residues. The germline V and J ends were trimmed by 0 bases and 5 bases, with 20 bases remaining between them. Germline V gene data show CDR1 as SGHRS and CDR2 as YFSETQ. The study, taken as a whole, reports: The model's output predicted ophthalmopathy at a median of roughly seven months prior to onset. Expanded thyroid clonotypes (above 0.001) were mostly also found in blood.

Worth noting for this clonotype: The antigen remains unidentified.

Each 10 ml fresh peripheral blood draw supplied the PBMCs. It was RNA transcripts that yielded the amplified TCR beta CDR3 regions. First-round RT-PCR of the TCR CDR3 relied on the HTBI primer set. MiXCR, applied by TCRdb to the multiplex PCR reads, yields one record per CDR3 protein. This sample yields some 300,000 distinct CDR3 sequences, of which approximately 18% are seen a single time; about two fifths belongs to the top ten. The sample comprised blood. This TCR was sampled from a man in his forties or fifties with Graves' ophthalmopathy. The chain joins TRBV5-1 to TRBJ2-5; D gene unclear. The chain's CDR3 is CASSLDGSFVLVETQYF. The CDR3 DNA reads TGCGCCAGCAGCTTGGATGGCTCTTTCGTTCTCGTGGAGACCCAGTACTTC.